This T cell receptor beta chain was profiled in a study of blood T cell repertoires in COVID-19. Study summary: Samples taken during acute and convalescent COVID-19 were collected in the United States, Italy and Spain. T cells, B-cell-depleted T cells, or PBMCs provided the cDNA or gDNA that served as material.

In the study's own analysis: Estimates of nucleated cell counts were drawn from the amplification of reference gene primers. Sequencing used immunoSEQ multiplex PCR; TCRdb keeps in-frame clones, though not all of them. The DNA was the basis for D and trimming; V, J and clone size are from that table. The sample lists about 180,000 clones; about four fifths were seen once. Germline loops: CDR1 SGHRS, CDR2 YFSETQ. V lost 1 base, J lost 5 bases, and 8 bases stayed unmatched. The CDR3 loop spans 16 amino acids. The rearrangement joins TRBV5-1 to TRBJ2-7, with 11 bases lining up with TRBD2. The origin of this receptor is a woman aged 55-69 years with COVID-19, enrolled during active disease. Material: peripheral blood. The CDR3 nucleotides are TGCGCCAGCAGCTTGATACTAGCGGGAGCAAGAAACGAGCAGTACTTC. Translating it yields CASSLILAGARNEQYF.